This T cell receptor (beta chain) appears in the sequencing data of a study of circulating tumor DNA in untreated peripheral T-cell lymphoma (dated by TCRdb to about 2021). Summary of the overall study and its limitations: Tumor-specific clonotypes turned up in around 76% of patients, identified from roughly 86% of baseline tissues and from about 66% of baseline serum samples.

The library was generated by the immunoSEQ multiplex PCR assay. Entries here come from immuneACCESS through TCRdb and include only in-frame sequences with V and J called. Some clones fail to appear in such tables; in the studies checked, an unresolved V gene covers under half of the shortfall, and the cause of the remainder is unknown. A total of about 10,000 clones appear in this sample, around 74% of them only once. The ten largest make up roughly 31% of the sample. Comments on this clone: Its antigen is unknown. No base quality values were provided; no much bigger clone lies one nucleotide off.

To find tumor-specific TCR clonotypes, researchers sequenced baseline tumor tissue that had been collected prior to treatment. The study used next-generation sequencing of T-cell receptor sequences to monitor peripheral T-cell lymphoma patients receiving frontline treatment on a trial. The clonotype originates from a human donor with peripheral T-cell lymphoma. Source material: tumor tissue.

The nucleotides are TGTGCCAGTAGTATAGATTACAGGGTTTTTCAGCCCCAGCATTTT. Its translation reads: CASSIDYRVFQPQHF. Rearrangement joined TRBV19 to TRBJ1-5; TRBD1 is perhaps the D gene, given 6 matching bases. There are 15 amino acids in the CDR3, from cysteine to phenylalanine inclusive. Only the CDR3 DNA stays, 45 bases, in frame from base 1. Looking up the germline V gene (reference sequence) yields CDR1 LNHDA and CDR2 SQIVND. V gives up 0 bases and J gives up 6 bases, and the segment between their germline ends measures 12 bases.